This T cell receptor (beta chain) emerged from a study of T-cell reconstitution after alpha-beta-depleted transplantation in children. There are a few counts of this clonotype. This CDR3 spans 13 amino acids. Germline CDR1 ENHRY, CDR2 SYGVKD. Deletions cut 6 bases from V and 4 bases from J, with 13 bases between. Unique molecular identifiers were used in preparing the TCRbeta library. From the PCR reads, TCRdb called clonotypes with MiXCR, one entry per CDR3 protein. This sample carries about 240,000 distinct CDR3 sequences, 12% of them seen once, and the ten largest clones take roughly 2.6%. Here the sequenced sample was PBMCs from the stem cell graft donor, taken from the stem cell graft. The TCR originated in a human donor who donated a stem cell graft to a child with acute lymphoblastic leukemia. The chain joins TRBV10-3 to TRBJ2-7; weak D call: TRBD2 (7 bases). CDR3 DNA: TGTGCCATCAGGGTAGGGGGGGGATACGAGCAGTACTTC. This encodes CAIRVGGGYEQYF.